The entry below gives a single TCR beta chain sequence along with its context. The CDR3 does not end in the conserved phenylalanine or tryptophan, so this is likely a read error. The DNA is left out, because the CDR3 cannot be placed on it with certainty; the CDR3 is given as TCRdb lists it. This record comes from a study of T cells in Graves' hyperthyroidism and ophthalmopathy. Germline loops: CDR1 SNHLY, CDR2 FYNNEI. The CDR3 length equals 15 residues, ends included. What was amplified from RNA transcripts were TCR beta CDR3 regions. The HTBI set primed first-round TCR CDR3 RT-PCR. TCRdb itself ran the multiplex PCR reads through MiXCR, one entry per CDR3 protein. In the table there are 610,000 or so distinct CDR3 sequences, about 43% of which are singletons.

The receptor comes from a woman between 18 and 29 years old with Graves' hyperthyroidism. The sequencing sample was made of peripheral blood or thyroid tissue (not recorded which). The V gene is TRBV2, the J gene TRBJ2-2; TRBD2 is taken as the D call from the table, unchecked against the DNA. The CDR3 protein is CASSEAAFPADEQFS.